This is a list of T cell receptor beta chains from one sample in a study of T cell repertoires in cytomegalovirus infection. These TCRs are of unknown antigen specificity. TCRdb used MiXCR to reprocess the reads, holding one entry per CDR3 protein. The table shows approximately 390,000 distinct CDR3 sequences, with roughly 34% occurring only once. Sample: cultured PBMCs, taken from culture after CMV antigen stimulation. These receptors all stem from a human donor in good health (CMV status not recorded). Some clones in this sample may be carry-over from other donors' samples. Both conserved end residues are part of each CDR3. Fields, in order: J gene, D gene, V gene, clone size, CDR3 protein, CDR3 DNA. The D gene is left open where the match is weak. Clone size is shown for a subset of rows, as once, few, many or a class of expanded clone.

J: TRBJ1-6; D: .; V: TRBV19; size: .; CDR3: CASSIGRGLSSPLHF; DNA: TGTGCCAGTAGTATAGGCAGGGGTTTGAGCTCACCCCTCCACTTT
J: TRBJ2-5; D: .; V: TRBV7-2; size: few; CDR3: CASSFISGGETQYF; DNA: TGTGCCAGCAGCTTTATTTCCGGTGGGGAGACCCAGTACTTC
J: TRBJ2-1; D: TRBD2; V: TRBV12-3/TRBV12-4; size: .; CDR3: CASSQRLAGGRLF; DNA: TGTGCCAGCAGCCAGAGACTAGCGGGAGGGAGACTCTTC
J: TRBJ2-1; D: .; V: TRBV3-1; size: .; CDR3: CASSQYMSGPSSYNEQFF; DNA: TGTGCCAGCAGCCAATACATGTCTGGGCCAAGCTCCTACAATGAGCAGTTCTTC
J: TRBJ1-5; D: TRBD1; V: TRBV6-1; size: few; CDR3: CASSYGQALNQPQHF; DNA: TGTGCCAGCAGTTACGGACAGGCCCTGAATCAGCCCCAGCATTTT
J: TRBJ1-3; D: TRBD1; V: TRBV30; size: .; CDR3: CAWSRDRVSSGNTIYF; DNA: TGTGCCTGGAGTCGGGACAGGGTCAGCTCTGGAAACACCATATATTTT
J: TRBJ2-2; D: TRBD2; V: TRBV5-4; size: .; CDR3: CASSLVPAGVTAGELFF; DNA: TGTGCCAGCAGCTTGGTTCCAGCGGGAGTTACGGCCGGGGAGCTGTTTTTT
J: TRBJ2-7; D: .; V: TRBV27; size: .; CDR3: CASSPRSDRRFSYEQYF; DNA: TGTGCCAGCAGTCCAAGATCTGACAGACGCTTCTCCTACGAGCAGTACTTC
J: TRBJ2-7; D: TRBD1; V: TRBV6-1; size: many; CDR3: CASSAYWDSYEQYF; DNA: TGTGCCAGCAGTGCGTACTGGGACAGCTACGAGCAGTACTTC
J: TRBJ2-1; D: TRBD2; V: TRBV28; size: .; CDR3: CASRLSGSGVRNEQFF; DNA: TGTGCCAGCAGACTAAGCGGGAGCGGTGTGCGGAATGAGCAGTTCTTC
J: TRBJ2-7; D: .; V: TRBV7-2; size: .; CDR3: CVSSLGASAYYEQYF; DNA: TGTGTCAGCAGCTTAGGGGCTAGCGCATACTACGAGCAGTACTTC
J: TRBJ2-1; D: .; V: TRBV25-1; size: many; CDR3: CASSALDSSYNEQFF; DNA: TGTGCCAGCAGTGCCCTCGACAGCTCCTACAATGAGCAGTTCTTC
J: TRBJ2-1; D: .; V: TRBV27; size: .; CDR3: CASSFRAGISEGLLNEQFF; DNA: TGTGCCAGCAGTTTTCGGGCAGGGATCTCGGAGGGCCTTCTCAATGAGCAGTTCTTC